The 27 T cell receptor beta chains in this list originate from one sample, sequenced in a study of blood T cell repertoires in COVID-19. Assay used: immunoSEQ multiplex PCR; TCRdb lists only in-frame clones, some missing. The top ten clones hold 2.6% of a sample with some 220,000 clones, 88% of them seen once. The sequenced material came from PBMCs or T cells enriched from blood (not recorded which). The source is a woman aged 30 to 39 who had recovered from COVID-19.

For the CDR3, the DNA is TGCAGCGTTGCCAGTAGCAACGAGCAGTACTTC. Its translation is CSVASSNEQYF. The V gene is TRBV29-1, the J gene TRBJ2-7; no definite D call. Germline CDR1 reads SQVTM; CDR2 reads ANQGSEA. Trimming removed 4 bases at V and 5 bases at J, with 9 bases between. CDR3 length: 11 residues.

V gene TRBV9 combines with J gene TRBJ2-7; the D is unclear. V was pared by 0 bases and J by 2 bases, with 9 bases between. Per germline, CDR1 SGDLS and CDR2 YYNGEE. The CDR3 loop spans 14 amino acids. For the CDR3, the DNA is TGTGCCAGCAGCGTAGATATGGGCACCTACGAGCAGTACTTC. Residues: CASSVDMGTYEQYF.

DNA for the CDR3: TGTGCCAGCAGCCAGAGCGGGCTGGAGACCCAGTACTTC. Translating it yields CASSQSGLETQYF. The V and J genes are TRBV7-9 and TRBJ2-5, with a weak D call TRBD2 (6 bases). CDR3 length: 13 amino acids. Looked up from germline, CDR1 is SEHNR and CDR2 is FQNEAQ (reference sequence). Trimming stripped 5 bases from V and 5 bases from J, with 12 bases between. The full variable domain, with the rest looked up from reference TRBV7-9 and TRBJ2-5, is DTGVSQNPRHKITKRGQNVTFRCDPISEHNRLYWYRQTLGQGPEFLTYFQNEAQLEKSRLLSDRFSAERPKGSFSTLEIQRTEQGDSAMYLCASSQSGLETQYFGPGTRLLVL.

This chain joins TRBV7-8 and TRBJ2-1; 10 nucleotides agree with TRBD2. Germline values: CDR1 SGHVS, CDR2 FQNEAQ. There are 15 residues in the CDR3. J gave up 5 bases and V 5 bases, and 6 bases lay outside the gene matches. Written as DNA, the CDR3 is TGTGCCAGCAGCCTTAGCGGGGGGACTCACAATGAGCAGTTCTTC. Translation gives CASSLSGGTHNEQFF.

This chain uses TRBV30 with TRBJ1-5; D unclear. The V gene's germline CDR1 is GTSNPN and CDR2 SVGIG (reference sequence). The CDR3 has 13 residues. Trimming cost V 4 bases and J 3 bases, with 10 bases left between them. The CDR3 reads CAWKSRYNQPQHF. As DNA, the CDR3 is TGTGCCTGGAAGTCTCGGTACAATCAGCCCCAGCATTTT.

The CDR3 nucleotides read TGTGCCAGCAGAATGACCGGAGCATACTGGTACAATGAGCAGTTCTTC. Its protein is CASRMTGAYWYNEQFF. The chain employs TRBV7-2 and TRBJ2-1; no clear D. V was shortened by 6 bases and J by 4 bases, with 19 bases between the two germline ends. The germline gives CDR1 SGHTA, CDR2 FQGNSA. The CDR3 sequence is 16 residues long.

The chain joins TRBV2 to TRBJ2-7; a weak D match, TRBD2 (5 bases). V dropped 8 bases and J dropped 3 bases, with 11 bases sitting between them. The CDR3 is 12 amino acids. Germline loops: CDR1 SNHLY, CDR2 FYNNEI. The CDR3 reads CASEGNGYEQYF. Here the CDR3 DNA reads TGTGCCAGCGAGGGAAACGGCTACGAGCAGTACTTC.

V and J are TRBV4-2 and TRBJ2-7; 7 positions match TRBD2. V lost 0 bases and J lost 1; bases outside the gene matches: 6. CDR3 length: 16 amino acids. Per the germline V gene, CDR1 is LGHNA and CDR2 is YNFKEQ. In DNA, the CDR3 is TGTGCCAGCAGCCAAGAAGGGAGGGCCGATTCCTACGAGCAGTACTTC. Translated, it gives CASSQEGRADSYEQYF.

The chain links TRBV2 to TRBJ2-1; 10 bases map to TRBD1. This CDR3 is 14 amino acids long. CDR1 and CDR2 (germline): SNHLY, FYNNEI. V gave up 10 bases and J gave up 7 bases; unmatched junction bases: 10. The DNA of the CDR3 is TGTGCCATCCCAGGTAGGGGACAGGGGAATGAGCAGTTCTTC. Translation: CAIPGRGQGNEQFF.

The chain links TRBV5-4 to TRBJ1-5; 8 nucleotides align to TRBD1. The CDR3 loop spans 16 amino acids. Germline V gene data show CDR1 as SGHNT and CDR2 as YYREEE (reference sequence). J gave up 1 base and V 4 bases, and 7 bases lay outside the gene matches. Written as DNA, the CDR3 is TGTGCCAGCAGCCCTCCTGACAGGGGAAGCAATCAGCCCCAGCATTTT. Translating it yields CASSPPDRGSNQPQHF.

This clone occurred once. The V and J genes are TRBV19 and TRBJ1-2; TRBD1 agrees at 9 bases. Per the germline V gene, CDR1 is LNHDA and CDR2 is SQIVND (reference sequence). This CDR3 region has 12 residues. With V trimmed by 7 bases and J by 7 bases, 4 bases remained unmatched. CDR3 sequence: CASTTGQGGYTF. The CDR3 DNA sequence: TGTGCCAGTACCACGGGACAGGGTGGCTACACCTTC.

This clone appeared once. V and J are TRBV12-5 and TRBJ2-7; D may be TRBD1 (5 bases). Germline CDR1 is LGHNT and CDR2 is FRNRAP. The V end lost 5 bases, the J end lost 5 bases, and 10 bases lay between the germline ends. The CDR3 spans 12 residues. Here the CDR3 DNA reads TGTGCTAGTGGTAACTCAGGGAACGAGCAGTACTTC. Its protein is CASGNSGNEQYF.

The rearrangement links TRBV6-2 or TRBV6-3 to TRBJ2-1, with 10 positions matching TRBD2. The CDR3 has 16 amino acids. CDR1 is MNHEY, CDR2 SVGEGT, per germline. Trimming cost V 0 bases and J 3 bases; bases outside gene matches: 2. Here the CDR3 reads CASSYSKRGGYNEQFF. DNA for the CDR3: TGTGCCAGCAGTTACTCAAAGCGGGGGGGCTACAATGAGCAGTTCTTC.

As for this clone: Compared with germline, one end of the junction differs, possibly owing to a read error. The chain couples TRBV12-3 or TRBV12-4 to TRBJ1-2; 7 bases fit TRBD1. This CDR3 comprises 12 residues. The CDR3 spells CASSLLRDRSSF. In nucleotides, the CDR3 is TGTGCCAGCAGTTTACTCCGGGACAGAAGTTCCTTC.

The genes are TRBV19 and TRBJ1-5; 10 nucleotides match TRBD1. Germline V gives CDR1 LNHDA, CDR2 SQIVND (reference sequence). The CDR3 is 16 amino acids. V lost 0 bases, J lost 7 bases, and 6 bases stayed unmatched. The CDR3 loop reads CASSIDRGTGDQPQHF. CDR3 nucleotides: TGTGCCAGTAGTATAGATCGAGGGACAGGGGACCAGCCCCAGCATTTT.

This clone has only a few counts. The CDR3 coding sequence is TGTGCCAGCAGTTACGTCGGGGGGCGTCAGCCCCAGCATTTT. This encodes CASSYVGGRQPQHF. V usage is TRBV6-5 and J usage is TRBJ1-5; maybe TRBD1 (6 bases). Trimming shortened V by 2 bases and J by 6 bases, and 11 bases separated the two germline ends. Germline loops: CDR1 MNHEY, CDR2 SVGAGI. This CDR3 contains 14 residues.

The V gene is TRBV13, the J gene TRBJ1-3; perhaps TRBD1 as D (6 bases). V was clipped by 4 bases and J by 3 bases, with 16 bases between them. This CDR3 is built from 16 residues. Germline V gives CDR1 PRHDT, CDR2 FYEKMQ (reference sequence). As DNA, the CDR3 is TGTGCCAGCAGCTACGCTTCAGGGGATATTGGAAACACCATATATTTT. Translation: CASSYASGDIGNTIYF.

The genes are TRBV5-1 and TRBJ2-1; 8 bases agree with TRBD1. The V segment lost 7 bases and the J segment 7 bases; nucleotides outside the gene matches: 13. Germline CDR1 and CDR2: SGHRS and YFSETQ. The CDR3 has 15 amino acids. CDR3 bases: TGCGCCAGCTATAACAGGGGGTTAGGTTATAATGAGCAGTTCTTC. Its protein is CASYNRGLGYNEQFF.

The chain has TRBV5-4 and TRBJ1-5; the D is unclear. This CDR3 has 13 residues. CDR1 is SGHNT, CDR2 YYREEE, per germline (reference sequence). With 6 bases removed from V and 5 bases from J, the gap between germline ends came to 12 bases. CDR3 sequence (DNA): TGTGCCAGCACCACGACACCCGATCAGCCCCAGCATTTT. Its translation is CASTTTPDQPQHF.

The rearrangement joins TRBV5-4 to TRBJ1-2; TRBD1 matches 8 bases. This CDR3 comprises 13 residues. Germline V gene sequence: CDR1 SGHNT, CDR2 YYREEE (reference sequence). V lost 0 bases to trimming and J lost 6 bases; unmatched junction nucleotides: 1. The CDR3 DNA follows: TGTGCCAGCAGCTTGGCAGGGGGCGATGGCTACACCTTC. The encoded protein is CASSLAGGDGYTF.

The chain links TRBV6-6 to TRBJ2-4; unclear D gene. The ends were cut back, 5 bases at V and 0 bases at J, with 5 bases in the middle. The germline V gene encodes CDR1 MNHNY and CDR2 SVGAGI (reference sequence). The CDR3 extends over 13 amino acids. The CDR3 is CASSLVAKNIQYF. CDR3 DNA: TGTGCCAGCAGTCTCGTAGCCAAAAACATTCAGTACTTC.

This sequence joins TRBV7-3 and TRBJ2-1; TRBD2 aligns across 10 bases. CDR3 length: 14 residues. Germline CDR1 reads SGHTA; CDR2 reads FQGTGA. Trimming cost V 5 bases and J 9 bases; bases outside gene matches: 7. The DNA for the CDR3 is TGTGCCAGCAGCCCAGCGGGGGGGCTGGGTGAGCAGTTCTTC. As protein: CASSPAGGLGEQFF.

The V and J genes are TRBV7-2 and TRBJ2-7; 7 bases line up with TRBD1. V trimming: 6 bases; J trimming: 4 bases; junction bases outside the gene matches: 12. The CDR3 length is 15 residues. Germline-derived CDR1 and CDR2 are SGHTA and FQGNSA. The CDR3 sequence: CASSLIRDSLYEQYF. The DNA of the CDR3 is TGTGCCAGCAGTTTAATCCGGGACAGCCTTTACGAGCAGTACTTC.

For the CDR3, the DNA is TGTGCCAGCAGCTTACCCACTACTACGCAGTATTTT. Protein sequence: CASSLPTTTQYF. The gene calls are TRBV7-2 and TRBJ2-3, with unresolved D. This CDR3 contains 12 residues. Trimming took off 2 bases at V and 8 bases at J, with 8 bases between the two ends. From germline, CDR1 is SGHTA and CDR2 FQGNSA.

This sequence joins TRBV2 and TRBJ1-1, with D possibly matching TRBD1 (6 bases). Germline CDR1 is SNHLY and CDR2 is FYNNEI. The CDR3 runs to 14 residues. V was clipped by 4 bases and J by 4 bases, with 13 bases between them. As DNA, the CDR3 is TGTGCCAGCAGTGGGGGGGCGGGAGGCACTGAAGCTTTCTTT. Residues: CASSGGAGGTEAFF.

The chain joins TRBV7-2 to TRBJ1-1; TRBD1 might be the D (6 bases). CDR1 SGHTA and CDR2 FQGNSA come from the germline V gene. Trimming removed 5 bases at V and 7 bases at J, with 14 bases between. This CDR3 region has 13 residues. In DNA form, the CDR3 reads TGTGCCAGCAGCCCGATAGGACAGCTTGAAGCTTTCTTT. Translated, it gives CASSPIGQLEAFF. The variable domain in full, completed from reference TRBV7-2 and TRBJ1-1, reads GAGVSQSPSNKVTEKGKDVELRCDPISGHTALYWYRQSLGQGLEFLIYFQGNSAPDKSGLPSDRFSAERTGGSVSTLTIQRTQQEDSAVYLCASSPIGQLEAFFGQGTRLTVV.

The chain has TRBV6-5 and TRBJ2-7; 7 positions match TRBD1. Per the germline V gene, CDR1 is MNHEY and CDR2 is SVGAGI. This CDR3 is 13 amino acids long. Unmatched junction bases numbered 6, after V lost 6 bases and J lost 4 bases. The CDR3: CASSGTETYEQYF. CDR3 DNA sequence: TGTGCCAGCAGCGGGACAGAGACTTACGAGCAGTACTTC.